The 9 T cell receptor beta chains below were found in one sample sequenced in a study of blood T cell repertoires in COVID-19. Using immunoSEQ multiplex PCR, the repertoire was profiled, and TCRdb retains in-frame clones only, with some absent. This sample yields a few hundred thousand clones, of which about four fifths are seen a single time; around 3.6% belongs to the top ten. Input material: PBMCs or T cells enriched from blood (not recorded which). The receptors here all came from a man in his fifties who had recovered from COVID-19.

The V and J genes are TRBV2 and TRBJ2-3; D is undetermined. The V gene's germline CDR1 is SNHLY and CDR2 FYNNEI. Between the trimmed V and J ends, which lost 8 bases and 2 bases, there was a span of 11 bases. This CDR3 is built from 13 residues. The CDR3 DNA follows: TGTGCCAGCCTCAGGTGGGTCACAGATACGCAGTATTTT. Translating it yields CASLRWVTDTQYF.

This chain connects TRBV5-1 to TRBJ1-1; tentatively, D is TRBD1 (5 bases). Per germline, CDR1 SGHRS and CDR2 YFSETQ. The CDR3 length is 13 residues. Trimming took 2 bases from V and 4 from J, leaving 9 bases between them. The chain's CDR3 is CASSLGEGTEAFF. For the CDR3, the DNA is TGCGCCAGCAGCTTAGGGGAGGGCACTGAAGCTTTCTTT.

This chain connects TRBV7-3 to TRBJ2-1, with 8 positions matching TRBD1. The CDR3 has 16 amino acids. V lost 1 base and J lost 7; bases outside the gene matches: 9. CDR1 is SGHTA, CDR2 FQGTGA, per germline. CDR3 amino acids: CASSLIPGQGRNEQFF. CDR3 DNA: TGTGCCAGCAGCTTAATCCCCGGACAGGGTAGGAATGAGCAGTTCTTC. Full variable domain (missing parts from reference TRBV7-3 and TRBJ2-1): GAGVSQTPSNKVTEKGKYVELRCDPISGHTALYWYRQSLGQGPEFLIYFQGTGAADDSGLPNDRFFAVRPEGSVSTLKIQRTERGDSAVYLCASSLIPGQGRNEQFFGPGTRLTVL.

This chain links TRBV20-1 with TRBJ1-1; D remains unclear. The germline CDR1 and CDR2 sequences are DFQATT and SNEGSKA (reference sequence). The CDR3 is 10 residues long. V lost 2 bases and J lost 5, with 3 bases in between. The CDR3: CSARRTEAFF. The CDR3 region has the DNA TGCAGTGCTAGACGGACTGAAGCTTTCTTT.

CDR3 protein: CASSHGLTGANVLTF. CDR3 in DNA: TGTGCCAGCAGCCACGGTTTGACTGGGGCCAACGTCCTGACTTTC. The V gene is TRBV3-1 (or the pseudogene TRBV3-2), the J gene TRBJ2-6, with D unclear. Deletions cut 3 bases from V and 2 bases from J, with 8 bases between. This CDR3 has 15 amino acids. The germline V gene has CDR1 LGHDT and CDR2 YNNKEL (reference sequence).

The V and J genes are TRBV5-1 and TRBJ1-1, with a weak D call TRBD1 (6 bases). Germline CDR1 and CDR2: SGHRS and YFSETQ. This CDR3 has 14 residues. V lost 0 bases and J 1 base, leaving 7 bases between the germline ends. As DNA, the CDR3 is TGCGCCAGCAGCTTGGAGACAGGGAACACTGAAGCTTTCTTT. Its translation is CASSLETGNTEAFF.

The rearrangement links TRBV7-2 to TRBJ1-4, with 7 bases matching TRBD1. CDR1 SGHTA and CDR2 FQGNSA come from the germline V gene. V was clipped by 4 bases and J by 7 bases; unmatched bases: 6. This CDR3 spans 14 amino acids. The CDR3 loop is CASSSRQGSEKLFF. In DNA, the CDR3 is TGTGCCAGCAGCTCCCGACAGGGAAGTGAAAAACTGTTTTTT.

This clone was observed a single time. The chain couples TRBV28 to TRBJ2-5, with TRBD2 matching 7 bases. The germline V gene has CDR1 MDHEN and CDR2 SYDVKM. V was clipped by 5 bases and J by 4 bases; unmatched bases: 19. The CDR3 contains 18 residues. In nucleotides, the CDR3 is TGTGCCAGCAGTAGCCTAGGGCTAGCGGACGAACCTGGAGAGACCCAGTACTTC. It translates to CASSSLGLADEPGETQYF.

CDR3 nucleotides: TGTGCCTGGAGTCCCGGACTAGGAGGGTTCCCAGATACGCAGTATTTT. Amino acid sequence: CAWSPGLGGFPDTQYF. The chain links TRBV30 to TRBJ2-3, with TRBD2 matching 7 bases. The CDR3 is 16 amino acids. Germline V gene lookup returns CDR1 GTSNPN and CDR2 SVGIG (reference sequence). V dropped 2 bases and J dropped 4; count of bases not matched to a gene: 12. Variable domain in full (rest from reference TRBV30 and TRBJ2-3): SQTIHQWPATLVQPVGSPLSLECTVEGTSNPNLYWYRQAAGRGLQLLFYSVGIGQISSEVPQNLSASRPQDRQFILSSKKLLLSDSGFYLCAWSPGLGGFPDTQYFGPGTRLTVL.